Described below is a single T cell receptor (beta chain) sequence and its context. The antigen it binds to is not known. Base-call qualities are not available, and no considerably larger clone is one nucleotide away. Cells were frozen in aliquots of around 500,000 in DMSO/FBS in liquid nitrogen, and a single aliquot from each fraction was used for sequencing. Every one of the 30 patients in the study had endoscopy and a small intestinal biopsy. Once intraepithelial cells had been isolated, the leftover biopsy tissue was digested with collagenase to release lamina propria cells. Genomic DNA was extracted from frozen unsorted cell fractions using the Qiagen DNeasy blood extraction kit. These data belong to a study of coeliac disease (dated by TCRdb to about 2022). For the wider study: Coeliac patients were categorised as having newly diagnosed active disease, refractory coeliac disease type I, or disease controlled by a gluten-free diet. Because high-resolution HLA typing was not available, biased TRBV7-2 usage was queried as a proof of principle. Small intestinal lymphocyte fractions from coeliac and non-coeliac patients were analysed in the study using next-generation sequencing of rearranged TRB and TRG CDR3 regions. The study was aimed at characterising TR repertoires of small intestinal T cells in active, refractory type I and gluten-free-diet-treated coeliac disease. Of the approximately 30 patients in the full study, around 22 had coeliac disease confirmed by serology and 8 were controls with non-small intestinal disorders. TRB sequencing worked for samples from 27 to 35 subjects, and these included 20 to 25 paired bulk unsorted intraepithelial and lamina propria cell samples.

Via the germline V gene (reference sequence), CDR1 is LNHNV and CDR2 YYDKDF. The V end loses 0 bases and the J end loses 1 base, and a stretch of 9 bases separates them. The CDR3, cysteine through phenylalanine, is 15 amino acids long. Just the 45-base CDR3 DNA is kept, in frame starting at base 1. Preparation of the library involved the immunoSEQ multiplex PCR assay. In a multiplexed PCR, the TR loci were amplified; reverse primers were designed against J gene segments, whereas forward primers were designed against V gene segments. The Illumina HiSeq System was used to sequence the amplified CDR3 regions. Per the authors' processing: A nearest-neighbour algorithm merged closely related reads to remove PCR and sequencing errors and collapse data into unique sequences. Two measures summarised the repertoires: clonality, and T cell density, defined as TR molecules per amount of genomic DNA input. CDR3 amino acid sequences present in at least 80% of unsorted samples were defined as public TRs, and these public TRs were then tested for differential abundance between coeliac and control samples. Each lamina propria sample was queried against a list of more than 200 published gliadin-specific TRB sequences. Kruskal-Wallis tests followed by Dunn post-tests were used to test for differences in clonality and density between disease groups. Sourced from immuneACCESS, this table was stored by TCRdb with only in-frame sequences that have V and J called. A share of the clones is absent; for the studies checked, an unresolved V gene accounts for under half, and the remainder has no known explanation. That table is the source of V, J and clone size, and D and trimming were worked out from the DNA. The sample yields over 5,500 clones; 62% were counted once. The ten largest clones add up to 15% to 25% of the sample.

What the study reported, not specific to this receptor: High-purity fractions were not obtained when intraepithelial cells were separated from lamina propria cells, so cross-contamination between compartments was possible. Compared with controls, active coeliac intraepithelial and lamina propria samples had TRB and TRG repertoires of lower clonality, which suggests that diverse T cells were recruited. TRB repertoires were largely private; most amino acid sequences were unique to one sample, and V-gene usage did not differ significantly by disease group. Published gliadin-specific TRB sequences turned up in about 45% of the 18 coeliac lamina propria samples, compared with only 1 of 6 controls. The approach was considered by the authors to be unsuitable for unbiased detection of gliadin-specific T cells, as gliadin-specific T cells are scarce and rarely shared between patients.

The sequence links TRBV15 to TRBJ2-5; TRBD2 might be the D gene, on 6 matching bases. The sequence derives from a man aged 60 to 69 with celiac disease on a gluten-free diet. Sequenced input: lymphocytes from the gut lamina propria. The sample's cell subset or site label, in plain terms: lamina propria cell (LPC) fraction of small intestinal biopsy. The CDR3 reads as follows: CATSRDTGGQETQYF. The DNA reads TGTGCCACCAGCAGAGATACCGGGGGCCAAGAGACCCAGTACTTC.